This TCR beta chain was sequenced during a study of CD8+CD57+ T cells in acquired aplastic anemia. As for the study in general: Sorted CD4+ plus CD8+ cells gave DNA averaging around 3 ug. On average, healthy donors gave 10 million to 14 million reads for CD4+ cells. Study-level findings and limits: The number of CD8+ CDR3 sequences shared by patients and controls was roughly 31. Patients and healthy controls showed no significant CD8+ Simpson's diversity difference.

Genomic DNA templated the TCR beta VDJ and CDR3 profiling. TCRdb reanalysed the reads using MiXCR and keeps one entry per CDR3 protein. The repertoire has 150,000 to 200,000 distinct CDR3 sequences, 35% to 50% of them found once; the top ten carry approximately 2.9%. This clonotype was detected once. Its specificity is not known. The germline V and J ends were trimmed by 6 bases and 8 bases, with 19 bases remaining between them. Germline V CDR1 and CDR2: WSHSY, SAAADI. CDR3 length equals 14 residues. The clonotype was recovered from a human donor in good health. The sample consisted of sorted CD4+, CD8+, or CD8+CD57+ T cells (not recorded which) from PBMCs. The genes are TRBV10-2 and TRBJ1-2; TRBD1 might be the D (5 bases). CDR3 DNA: TGCGCCAGCAGCGACTCGGACCGGCGGGGCGGCTACACCTTC. Translation: CASSDSDRRGGYTF.